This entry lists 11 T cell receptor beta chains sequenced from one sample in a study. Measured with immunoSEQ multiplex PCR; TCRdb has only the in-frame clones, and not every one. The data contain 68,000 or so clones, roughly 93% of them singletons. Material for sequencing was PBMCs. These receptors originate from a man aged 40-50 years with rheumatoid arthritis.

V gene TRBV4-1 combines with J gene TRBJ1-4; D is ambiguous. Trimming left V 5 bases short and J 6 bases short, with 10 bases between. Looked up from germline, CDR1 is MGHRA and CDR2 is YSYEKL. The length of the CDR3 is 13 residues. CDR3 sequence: CASSSNTDEKLFF. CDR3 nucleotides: TGCGCCAGCAGCTCCAACACGGATGAAAAACTGTTTTTT.

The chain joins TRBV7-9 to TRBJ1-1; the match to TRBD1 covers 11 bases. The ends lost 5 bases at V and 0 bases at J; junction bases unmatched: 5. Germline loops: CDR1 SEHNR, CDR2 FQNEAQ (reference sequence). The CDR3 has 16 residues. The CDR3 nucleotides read TGTGCCAGCAGCACTGGGACAGGGGGAATGAACACTGAAGCTTTCTTT. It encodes CASSTGTGGMNTEAFF. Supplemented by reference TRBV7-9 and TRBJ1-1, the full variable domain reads DTGVSQNPRHKITKRGQNVTFRCDPISEHNRLYWYRQTLGQGPEFLTYFQNEAQLEKSRLLSDRFSAERPKGSFSTLEIQRTEQGDSAMYLCASSTGTGGMNTEAFFGQGTRLTVV.

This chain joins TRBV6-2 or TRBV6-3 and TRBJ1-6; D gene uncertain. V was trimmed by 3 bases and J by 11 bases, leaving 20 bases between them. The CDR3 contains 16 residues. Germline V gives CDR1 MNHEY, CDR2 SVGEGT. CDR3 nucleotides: TGTGCCAGCAGTTATCCTGGGATAAGAAAAGGAGCACCCCTCCACTTT. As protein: CASSYPGIRKGAPLHF.

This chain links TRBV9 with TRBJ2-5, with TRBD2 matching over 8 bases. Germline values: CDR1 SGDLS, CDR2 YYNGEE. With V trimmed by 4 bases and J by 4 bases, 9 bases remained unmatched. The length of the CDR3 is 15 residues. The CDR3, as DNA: TGTGCCAGCAGCCCCACGTCAGGGACTAGAGAGACCCAGTACTTC. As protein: CASSPTSGTRETQYF.

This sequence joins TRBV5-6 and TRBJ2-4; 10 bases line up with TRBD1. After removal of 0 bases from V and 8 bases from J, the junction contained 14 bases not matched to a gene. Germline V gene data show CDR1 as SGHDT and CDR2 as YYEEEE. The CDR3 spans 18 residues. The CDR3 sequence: CASSLDNRDRGFVDIQYF. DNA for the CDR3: TGTGCCAGCAGCTTGGATAACCGGGACAGGGGTTTCGTAGACATTCAGTACTTC.

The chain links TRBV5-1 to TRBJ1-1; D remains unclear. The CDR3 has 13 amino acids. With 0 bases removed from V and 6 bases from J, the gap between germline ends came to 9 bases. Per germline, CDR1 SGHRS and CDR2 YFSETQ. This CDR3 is CASSLEGSPEAFF. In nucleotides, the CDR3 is TGCGCCAGCAGCTTGGAGGGTAGCCCTGAAGCTTTCTTT. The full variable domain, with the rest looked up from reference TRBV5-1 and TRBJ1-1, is KAGVTQTPRYLIKTRGQQVTLSCSPISGHRSVSWYQQTPGQGLQFLFEYFSETQRNKGNFPGRFSGRQFSNSRSEMNVSTLELGDSALYLCASSLEGSPEAFFGQGTRLTVV.

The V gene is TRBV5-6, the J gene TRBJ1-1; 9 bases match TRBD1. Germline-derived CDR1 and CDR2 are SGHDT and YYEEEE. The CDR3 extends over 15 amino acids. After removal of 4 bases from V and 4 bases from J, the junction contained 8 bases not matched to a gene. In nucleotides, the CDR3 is TGTGCCAGCAGCCCGGAAATACAGGGGGCCACTGAAGCTTTCTTT. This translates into CASSPEIQGATEAFF.

The CDR3 here is CASSGPQETQYF. The CDR3 DNA sequence: TGTGCCAGCAGCGGGCCACAAGAGACCCAGTACTTC. The gene calls are TRBV5-4 and TRBJ2-5; D is unclear. This CDR3 is built from 12 residues. Germline CDR1 and CDR2: SGHNT and YYREEE (reference sequence). Trimming removed 4 bases from V and 2 bases from J, with 6 bases in between.

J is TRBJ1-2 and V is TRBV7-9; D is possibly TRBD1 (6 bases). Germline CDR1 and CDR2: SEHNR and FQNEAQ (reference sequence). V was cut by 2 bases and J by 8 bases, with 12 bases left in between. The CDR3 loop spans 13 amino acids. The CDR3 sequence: CASSLQDSRGYTF. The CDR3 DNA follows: TGTGCCAGCAGCTTACAGGACAGCAGGGGCTACACCTTC. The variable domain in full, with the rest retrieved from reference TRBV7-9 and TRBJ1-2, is DTGVSQNPRHKITKRGQNVTFRCDPISEHNRLYWYRQTLGQGPEFLTYFQNEAQLEKSRLLSDRFSAERPKGSFSTLEIQRTEQGDSAMYLCASSLQDSRGYTFGSGTRLTVV.

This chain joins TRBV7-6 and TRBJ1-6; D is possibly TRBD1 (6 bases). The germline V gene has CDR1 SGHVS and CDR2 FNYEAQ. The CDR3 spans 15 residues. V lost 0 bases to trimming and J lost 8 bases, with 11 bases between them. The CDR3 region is CASSLALGADSPLHF. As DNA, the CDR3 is TGTGCCAGCAGCTTAGCGCTGGGGGCGGATTCACCCCTCCACTTT.

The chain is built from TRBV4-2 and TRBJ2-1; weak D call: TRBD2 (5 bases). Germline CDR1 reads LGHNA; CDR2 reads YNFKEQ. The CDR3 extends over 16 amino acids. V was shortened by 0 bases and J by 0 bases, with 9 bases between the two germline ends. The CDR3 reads CASSQDPRGSYNEQFF. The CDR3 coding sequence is TGTGCCAGCAGCCAAGACCCCCGGGGCTCCTACAATGAGCAGTTCTTC.